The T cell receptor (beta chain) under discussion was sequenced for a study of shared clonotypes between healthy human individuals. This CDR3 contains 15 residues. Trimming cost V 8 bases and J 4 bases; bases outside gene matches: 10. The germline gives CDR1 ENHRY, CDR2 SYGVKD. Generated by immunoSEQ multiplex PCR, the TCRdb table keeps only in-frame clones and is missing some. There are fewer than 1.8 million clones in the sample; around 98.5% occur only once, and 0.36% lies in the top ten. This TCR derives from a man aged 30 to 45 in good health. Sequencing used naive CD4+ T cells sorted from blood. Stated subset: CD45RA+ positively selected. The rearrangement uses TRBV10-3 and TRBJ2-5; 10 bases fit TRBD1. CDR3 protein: CAILGDRGWGETQYF. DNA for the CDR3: TGTGCCATCCTGGGGGACAGGGGATGGGGAGAGACCCAGTACTTC.